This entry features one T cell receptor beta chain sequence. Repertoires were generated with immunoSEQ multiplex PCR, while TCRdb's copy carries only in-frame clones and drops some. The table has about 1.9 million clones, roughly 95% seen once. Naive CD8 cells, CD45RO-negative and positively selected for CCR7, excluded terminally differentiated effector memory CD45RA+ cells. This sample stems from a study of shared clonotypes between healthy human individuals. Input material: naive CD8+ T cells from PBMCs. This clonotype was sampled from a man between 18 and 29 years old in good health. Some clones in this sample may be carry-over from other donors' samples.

The CDR3 sequence: CAARGGQGALGANVLTF. CDR3 DNA: TGCGCCGCAAGGGGAGGACAGGGGGCTTTGGGGGCCAACGTCCTGACTTTC. V gene TRBV10-2 combines with J gene TRBJ2-6, with TRBD1 identical over 11 bases. The CDR3 length is 17 residues. With 11 bases clipped from V and 4 bases from J, the junction kept 13 bases outside the gene matches. The germline V gene encodes CDR1 WSHSY and CDR2 SAAADI.